This entry is about one T cell receptor beta chain. This specimen comes from a study of T-cell memory formation after mild COVID-19. Study information: The study found TCR clusters largely donor specific.

Trimming cost V 7 bases and J 9 bases; bases outside gene matches: 10. This CDR3 has 13 residues. CDR1 and CDR2 (germline): MGHDK, SYGVNS. Employing constant-segment primers, 5'RACE generated TCR alpha and TCR beta cDNA libraries bearing sample barcodes and UMIs. TCRdb reprocessed the 5' RACE reads via MiXCR and lists one record per CDR3 protein. The sample yields roughly 300,000 distinct CDR3 sequences, around 15% seen once. The gene calls are TRBV25-1 and TRBJ1-1; TRBD1 agrees at 8 bases. The sample comprised PBMCs or a T cell subset sorted from them (not recorded which). The receptor was derived from a man younger than 35 who had mild COVID-19 (a few samples of this study predate the infection). Cell type and time point are not known. The CDR3 DNA sequence: TGTGCCAGCACCATGACAGGGGATCTTAAAGCTTTCTTT. It specifies CASTMTGDLKAFF.